Here is one TCR beta chain with its context. This table comes from immunoSEQ multiplex PCR, and its TCRdb copy is limited to in-frame clones, with some not included. The profile shows roughly 100,000 clones, about four fifths of them singletons. The data derive from a study of blood T cell repertoires in COVID-19. V lost 3 bases and J lost 7, with 12 bases in between. CDR1 is LNHDA and CDR2 is SQIVND in the germline V gene (reference sequence). This CDR3 contains 13 residues. The specimen was peripheral blood. The clonotype was recovered from a man between 60 and 70 years old with acute or convalescent COVID-19. The chain combines TRBV19 with TRBJ1-2; the D gene is possibly TRBD1 (5 bases). Here the CDR3 DNA reads TGTGCCAGTAGTATCTCAGGGTCCGGTGGCTACACCTTC. This codes for CASSISGSGGYTF.